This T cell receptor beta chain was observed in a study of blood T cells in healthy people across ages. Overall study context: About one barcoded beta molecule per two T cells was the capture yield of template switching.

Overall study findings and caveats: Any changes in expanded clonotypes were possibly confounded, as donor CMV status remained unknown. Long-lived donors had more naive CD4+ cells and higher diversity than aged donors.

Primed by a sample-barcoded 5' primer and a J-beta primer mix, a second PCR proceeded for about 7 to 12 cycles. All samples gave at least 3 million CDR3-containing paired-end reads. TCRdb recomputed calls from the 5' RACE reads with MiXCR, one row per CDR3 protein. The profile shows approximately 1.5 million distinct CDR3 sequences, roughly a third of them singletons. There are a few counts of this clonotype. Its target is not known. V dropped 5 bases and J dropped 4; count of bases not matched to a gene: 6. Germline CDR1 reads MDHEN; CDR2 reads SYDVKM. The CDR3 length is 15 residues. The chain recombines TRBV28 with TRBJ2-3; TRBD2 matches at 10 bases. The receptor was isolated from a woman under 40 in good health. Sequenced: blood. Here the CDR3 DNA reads TGTGCCAGCAGTACCCTTCTAGCGGGAGCAGATACGCAGTATTTT. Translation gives CASSTLLAGADTQYF.